This T cell receptor (beta chain) is from a study of patients and donors after allogeneic stem cell transplantation (dated by TCRdb to about 2020). A word on this clonotype: Its binding antigen is unknown. Within one base of it there is no much larger clone, and no base qualities were kept.

Receptor amplification or capture employed RT-PCR. Sequenced using a NextSeq 550. Using fastp at Q25 and MiXCR, TCRdb reprocessed the public reads and kept productive beta chains. All rows with the same CDR3 protein become a single entry with the most common DNA and genes. The sample table records hundreds of thousands of distinct CDR3 sequences; around 16% of these occur just once. 7.2% of the sample goes to the ten largest clones. CDR3 length: 15 amino acids, cysteine to phenylalanine. Only the CDR3 part of the read is kept: 45 bases, read in frame from the first base. Via the germline V gene, CDR1 is MNHEY and CDR2 SVGAGI. V gives up 0 bases and J gives up 7 bases, and the segment between their germline ends measures 10 bases.

The rearrangement combines TRBV6-5 with TRBJ1-6; the D gene is perhaps TRBD1, from 6 matching bases. The sequence came from a human donor who was either an allogeneic HSCT recipient or a stem cell or donor lymphocyte infusion donor (not recorded which). It is not recorded whose cells these are; they may come from a transplant donor. The sequenced sample was blood, either unsorted or a sorted T cell fraction (not recorded which). Read as DNA, the sequence is TGTGCCAGCAGTTACTCCCAGGGGAGCAATTCACCCCTCCACTTT. The encoded protein is CASSYSQGSNSPLHF.